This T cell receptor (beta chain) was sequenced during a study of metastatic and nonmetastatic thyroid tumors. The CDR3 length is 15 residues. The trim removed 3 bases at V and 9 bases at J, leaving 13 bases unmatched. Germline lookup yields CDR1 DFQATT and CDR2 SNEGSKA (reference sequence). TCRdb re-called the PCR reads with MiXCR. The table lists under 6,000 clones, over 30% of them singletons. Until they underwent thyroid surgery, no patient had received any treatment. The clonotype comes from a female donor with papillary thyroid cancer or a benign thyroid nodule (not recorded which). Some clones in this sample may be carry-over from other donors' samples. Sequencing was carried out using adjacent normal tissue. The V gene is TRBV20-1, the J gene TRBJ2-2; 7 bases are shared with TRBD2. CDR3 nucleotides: TGCAGTGCTAGTCCCGTTCTAGCGGCTGTACGGGAGCTGTTTTTT. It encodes CSASPVLAAVRELFF.